Listed below are T cell receptor beta chains from one sample, sequenced in a study of cytomegalovirus exposure and HLA in healthy donors. Here immunoSEQ multiplex PCR was the method, and the copy in TCRdb shows in-frame clones only, minus some. Altogether 90,000 to 130,000 clones are present, about four fifths being singletons, with the ten largest covering about a fifth. The specimen was PBMCs. The receptors here all came from a man aged 25-40 years in good health and CMV-seropositive. Each CDR3 is given with its conserved first and last residue. Each record gives: J gene, V gene, D gene, CDR3 protein. D genes are given only for firm matches.

TRBJ1-1,TRBV10-3,-,CAISGKSGGTEAFF
TRBJ2-1,TRBV27,TRBD1,CASSSGTGGYNEQFF
TRBJ1-1,TRBV6-6,-,CASSYGGENTEAFF
TRBJ1-2,TRBV28,-,CASSSAGYGYTF
TRBJ2-3,TRBV29-1,-,CSVEGGAALIGTDTQYF
TRBJ2-1,TRBV29-1,TRBD2,CSVERTSDYNEQFF
TRBJ2-1,TRBV19,-,CASSVSGGNEQFF
TRBJ2-5,TRBV6-5,-,CASSYGLLKETQYF
TRBJ1-1,TRBV5-1,-,CASSFAEGYTEAFF
TRBJ1-2,TRBV9,TRBD1,CASSPQGGASYGYTF
TRBJ2-3,TRBV6-6,-,CASSYSRDTQYF
TRBJ2-5,TRBV6-5,TRBD1,CASSYPGQGVQETQYF
TRBJ2-1,TRBV28,TRBD2,CASSPTIGGLAGGAAYNEQFF
TRBJ2-5,TRBV5-5,TRBD2,CASSKGLASSQETQYF
TRBJ1-1,TRBV6-1,TRBD1,CASSATGINTEAFF
TRBJ2-6,TRBV2,TRBD2,CASKTNSGGAYGANVLTF
TRBJ2-3,TRBV28,TRBD2,CASSSPVEAGSLYNTQYF
TRBJ1-2,TRBV7-9,-,CASSQAQPRLHGYTF
TRBJ2-7,TRBV30,TRBD1,CAWSGGGTGALGAYEQYF
TRBJ2-1,TRBV19,-,CASSIGGYTFSDEQFF
TRBJ1-2,TRBV6-5,-,CASSYSINGAYGYTF
TRBJ2-2,TRBV11-3,TRBD1,CASSPPTGGRTGELFF
TRBJ2-2,TRBV27,-,CASTVSQNTGELFF
TRBJ2-1,TRBV10-3,-,CAISDLAGAPLAQFF
TRBJ1-2,TRBV6-1,-,CAGLVGLNNGYTF
TRBJ1-2,TRBV29-1,-,CSVVSLGADYGYTF
TRBJ1-1,TRBV5-5,TRBD1,CASSPTGLGEAFF
TRBJ2-5,TRBV9,-,CASSVGGLQETQYF
TRBJ2-3,TRBV29-1,TRBD2,CSVEDVGLAARKDTQYF
TRBJ1-4,TRBV7-6,TRBD1,CASSLRPGTGDEKLFF
TRBJ2-1,TRBV11-2,TRBD2,CASIPGGGDEQFF
TRBJ1-4,TRBV6-1,TRBD1,CASSEGQGPTRSEKLFF
TRBJ2-5,TRBV2,-,CASSGLGFYQETQYF
TRBJ1-1,TRBV5-1,-,CASSLTGDTEAFF
TRBJ2-2,TRBV6-1,-,CASSDPRLSGELFF
TRBJ2-3,TRBV11-2,-,CASSFYGQSTDTQYF
TRBJ1-4,TRBV10-3,-,CAARGTNEKLFF
TRBJ2-3,TRBV10-3,TRBD1,CAISDEGQGSSTDTQYF